The clone carrying this T cell receptor beta chain came up many times. The sample originates from a study of blood T cells in healthy people across ages. The CDR3 contains 17 residues. The second PCR ran about 6 to 11 cycles with a sample-barcoded 5' primer and J-beta primers. TCRdb re-derived calls from the 5' RACE reads in MiXCR, one entry per CDR3 protein. The sample yields some 790,000 distinct CDR3 sequences, roughly 26% seen once. This sequence joins TRBV21-1 and TRBJ2-4. TRBV21-1 is marked as a pseudogene. The receptor was isolated from a woman of 80 years or more in good health. The source material was blood. As DNA, the CDR3 is TGTGCCAGCAGCACGAATCTTACTTTAAGAGCCAAAAACATTCAGTACTTC. This translates into CASSTNLTLRAKNIQYF.